Included here is one TCR beta chain sequence, with context. Its antigen is undetermined. The assay was immunoSEQ multiplex PCR, and TCRdb's table has in-frame clones only and misses some. Here the sample spans around 100,000 clones, roughly 80% being singletons. The data are from a study of T cell responses to AZD1222 COVID-19 vaccine. Study-wide findings and caveats: Along spike, vaccine-associated CD4 TCRs were found throughout, with dominance at 160-218 and 743-854. Recipients of two AZD1222 doses showed rising Spike-specific TCR breadth and depth. Reports indicate that nearly half of spike-specific TCRs are directed at unmutated variant regions.

The length of the CDR3 is 16 residues. V was pared by 8 bases and J by 1 base, with 10 bases of the junction left unmatched. The germline gives CDR1 WSHSY, CDR2 SAAADI. The chain combines TRBV10-2 with TRBJ1-3; 8 bases map to TRBD1. The sequenced sample was peripheral blood, obtained on day 0 of AZD1222 vaccination. The origin of this receptor is an adult in good health. The CDR3 DNA sequence: TGCGCCAGCCCCCAACCAGGGGGCGAGTCTGGAAACACCATATATTTT. Its protein is CASPQPGGESGNTIYF.